A selection of T cell receptor beta chains follows, all from one sample in a study of CD8+ T cells in alopecia areata. Sequenced by immunoSEQ multiplex PCR; TCRdb stores in-frame clones only, minus some. The table has some 190,000 clones, just over 65% seen once. The input for sequencing was CD4+ T cells sorted from blood, taken at approximately week 42, from a patient treated with tofacitinib. Receptors were obtained from a human donor with alopecia areata. The CDR3 runs from the conserved cysteine through the conserved F or W.

TRBV29-1	CSARVLSYEQYF
TRBV5-1	CASSPGTGTPYNEQFF
TRBV29-1	CSVWTGSYEQYF
TRBV4-3	CASSPTSTGGKFF
TRBV29-1	CSVWEGYNEQFF
TRBV5-1	CASSLDLGTDFIQYF
TRBV18	CASSPPFSGGSLYEQYF
TRBV2	CASSGETVISYEQYF
TRBV7-2	CASSQHLRETQYF
TRBV5-4	CASRKVGGTEAFF
TRBV5-1	CASSLDRGEQYF
TRBV30	CAWSPQGRGAEKLFF
TRBV5-6	CASSQLGGASYNEQFF
TRBV5-8	CASSLYGNNEQFF
TRBV15	CATSRDLGAEAFF
TRBV7-9	CASSETGEAKNIQYF